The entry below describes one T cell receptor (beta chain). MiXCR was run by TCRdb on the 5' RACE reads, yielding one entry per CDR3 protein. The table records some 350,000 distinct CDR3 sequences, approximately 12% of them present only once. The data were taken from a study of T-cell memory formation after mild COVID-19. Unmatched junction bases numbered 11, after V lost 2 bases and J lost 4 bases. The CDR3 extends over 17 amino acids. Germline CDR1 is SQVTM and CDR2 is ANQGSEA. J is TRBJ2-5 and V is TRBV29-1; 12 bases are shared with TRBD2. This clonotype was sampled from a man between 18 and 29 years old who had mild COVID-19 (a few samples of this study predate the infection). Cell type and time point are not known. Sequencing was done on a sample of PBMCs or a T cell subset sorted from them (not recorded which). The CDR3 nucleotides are TGCAGCGTTGAATGGGCTAGCGGGGGGGCCTCTAGAGAGACCCAGTACTTC. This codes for CSVEWASGGASRETQYF.